These 32 T cell receptor beta chains came from one sample sequenced in a study of blood T cell repertoires in COVID-19. Method: immunoSEQ multiplex PCR; TCRdb's copy keeps in-frame clones and lacks some. The data hold about 250,000 clones, with approximately 90% observed a single time. The sequencing sample was made of PBMCs or T cells enriched from blood (not recorded which). These receptors were taken from a man aged 35 to 55 who had recovered from COVID-19.

The rearrangement uses TRBV6-5 and TRBJ1-5, with D tentatively TRBD1 (5 bases). The CDR3 consists of 15 residues. Trimming stripped 0 bases from V and 6 bases from J, with 12 bases between. Germline lookup yields CDR1 MNHEY and CDR2 SVGAGI. DNA for the CDR3: TGTGCCAGCAGTTACTCGATGGGGGAGGGTCAGCCCCAGCATTTT. Amino acids: CASSYSMGEGQPQHF.

The chain carries TRBV7-2 and TRBJ2-6; maybe TRBD1 (6 bases). Trimming removed 1 base from V and 2 bases from J, with 9 bases in between. CDR1 and CDR2 (germline): SGHTA, FQGNSA. CDR3 length equals 16 residues. The CDR3 DNA sequence: TGTGCCAGCAGCTTAGAGGGGGTCGCTGGGGCCAACGTCCTGACTTTC. It codes for CASSLEGVAGANVLTF. Looking up the rest from reference TRBV7-2 and TRBJ2-6 gives the full variable domain: GAGVSQSPSNKVTEKGKDVELRCDPISGHTALYWYRQSLGQGLEFLIYFQGNSAPDKSGLPSDRFSAERTGGSVSTLTIQRTQQEDSAVYLCASSLEGVAGANVLTFGAGSRLTVL.

The V gene is TRBV4-2, the J gene TRBJ2-1; 7 bases agree with TRBD2. Trimming cost V 1 base and J 8 bases; bases outside gene matches: 17. The germline CDR1 and CDR2 sequences are LGHNA and YNFKEQ. This CDR3 region has 18 residues. The CDR3 nucleotides read TGTGCCAGCAGCCAAGCAAGTTTAGGAGAGCGGGGATGGTATGAGCAGTTCTTC. It codes for CASSQASLGERGWYEQFF.

The CDR3 region is CASSLASTLAGGYTDTQYF. The CDR3, as DNA: TGTGCCAGCAGCTTGGCCTCGACCCTAGCGGGAGGCTACACAGATACGCAGTATTTT. V and J are TRBV5-8 and TRBJ2-3; TRBD2 matches at 11 bases. The V gene's germline CDR1 is SGHTS and CDR2 YDEGEE. CDR3 length: 19 residues. V shed 0 bases and J 2 bases; nucleotides not matched to a gene: 11.

This chain uses TRBV27 with TRBJ1-1; tentatively, D is TRBD1 (6 bases). Germline lookup yields CDR1 MNHEY and CDR2 SMNVEV (reference sequence). The CDR3 covers 15 residues. Trimming stripped 5 bases from V and 6 bases from J, with 19 bases between. The CDR3 nucleotides read TGTGCCAGCAGTCCTTCCCGAACGGGGGGCGCTGAAGCTTTCTTT. Its protein is CASSPSRTGGAEAFF.

This chain links TRBV4-2 with TRBJ1-4; TRBD1 matches 7 bases. The V gene's germline CDR1 is LGHNA and CDR2 YNFKEQ. The CDR3 totals 14 residues. V trimming: 5 bases; J trimming: 5 bases; junction bases outside the gene matches: 5. CDR3 in amino acids: CASSIRQGNEKLFF. CDR3 sequence (DNA): TGTGCCAGCAGCATACGACAGGGCAATGAAAAACTGTTTTTT.

CDR3 DNA sequence: TGTGCCAGCAGTTACTCGGGGCGGGGTCACGAGCAGTACTTC. As protein: CASSYSGRGHEQYF. This rearrangement joins TRBV6-5 to TRBJ2-7; D is possibly TRBD2 (6 bases). This CDR3 contains 14 residues. In germline, CDR1 is MNHEY, CDR2 SVGAGI. V was cut by 0 bases and J by 5 bases, with 11 bases left in between.

The count of this clone is one. V is TRBV4-3 and J is TRBJ2-2; 7 nucleotides align to TRBD1. The CDR3 sequence is 15 residues long. Germline V lookup: CDR1 LGHNA, CDR2 YSLEER. V shed 1 base and J 6 bases; nucleotides not matched to a gene: 5. For the CDR3, the DNA is TGCGCCAGCAGCCAAGGACCCCAGGGGGCCGGGGAGCTGTTTTTT. This translates into CASSQGPQGAGELFF.

The chain has TRBV6-2 or TRBV6-3 and TRBJ2-3; the match to TRBD2 covers 10 bases. Looked up from germline, CDR1 is MNHEY and CDR2 is SVGEGT. After removal of 5 bases from V and 4 bases from J, the junction contained 0 bases not matched to a gene. This CDR3 is built from 13 residues. CDR3 amino acids: CASSLAGADTQYF. CDR3 DNA: TGTGCCAGCAGTCTAGCGGGAGCAGATACGCAGTATTTT.

A few counts support this clone. This rearrangement joins TRBV6-5 to TRBJ1-1, with D perhaps matching TRBD1 (6 bases). CDR3 size: 14 residues. Looked up from germline, CDR1 is MNHEY and CDR2 is SVGAGI. Trimming removed 2 bases at V and 7 bases at J, with 14 bases between. CDR3 sequence (DNA): TGTGCCAGCAGTTACGCAGGGGCTGAGGGTGAAGCTTTCTTT. As protein: CASSYAGAEGEAFF.

This clone was found many times. The chain recombines TRBV2 with TRBJ2-7; 8 bases map to TRBD2. The CDR3 loop spans 12 amino acids. CDR1 and CDR2 (germline): SNHLY, FYNNEI. V was pared by 6 bases and J by 10 bases, with 8 bases of the junction left unmatched. The chain's CDR3 is CASRARGGSQYF. The CDR3 DNA follows: TGTGCCAGCAGGGCCCGGGGGGGCAGTCAGTACTTC. The full variable domain, completed using reference TRBV2 and TRBJ2-7, is EPEVTQTPSHQVTQMGQEVILRCVPISNHLYFYWYRQILGQKVEFLVSFYNNEISEKSEIFDDQFSVERPDGSNFTLKIRSTKLEDSAMYFCASRARGGSQYFGPGTRLTVT.

V is TRBV30 and J is TRBJ1-2; TRBD1 aligns across 10 bases. Germline CDR1 and CDR2: GTSNPN and SVGIG (reference sequence). The CDR3 consists of 14 residues. The V segment lost 5 bases and the J segment 4 bases; nucleotides outside the gene matches: 7. The CDR3 bases are TGTGCCTGGCTCAACCGGGACAGGGGCTATGGCTACACCTTC. As protein: CAWLNRDRGYGYTF.

The rearrangement links TRBV18 to TRBJ1-1; tentative D call: TRBD1 (6 bases). Germline-derived CDR1 and CDR2 are KGHSH and LQKENI. Trimming pared 6 bases from V and 0 bases from J, leaving 14 bases between. There are 15 residues in the CDR3. The chain's CDR3 is CASSPRTAMNTEAFF. The CDR3 nucleotides read TGTGCCAGCTCTCCTAGGACAGCAATGAACACTGAAGCTTTCTTT.

This chain links TRBV6-1 with TRBJ2-1; TRBD2 might be the D (5 bases). V was clipped by 6 bases and J by 9 bases, with 12 bases between them. Per the germline V gene, CDR1 is MNHNS and CDR2 is SASEGT. This CDR3 comprises 12 residues. CDR3 sequence (DNA): TGTGCCAGCAGGTCGCCTGGAGGTGAGCAGTTCTTC. It is translated as CASRSPGGEQFF.

The rearrangement links TRBV6-6 to TRBJ2-1; no clear D. The germline gives CDR1 MNHNY, CDR2 SVGAGI (reference sequence). The CDR3 covers 15 residues. V was pared by 0 bases and J by 0 bases, with 6 bases between. Here the CDR3 reads CASSYSRSSYNEQFF. CDR3 DNA sequence: TGTGCCAGCAGTTACTCGAGGAGCTCCTACAATGAGCAGTTCTTC.

CDR3 protein: CASSLGLAGEETDTQYF. The CDR3 nucleotides are TGTGCCAGCAGCCTAGGACTAGCGGGGGAGGAGACAGATACGCAGTATTTT. The chain carries TRBV7-9 and TRBJ2-3, with TRBD2 matching over 13 bases. V lost 5 bases and J lost 3; bases outside the gene matches: 8. Germline CDR1 is SEHNR and CDR2 is FQNEAQ (reference sequence). The CDR3 consists of 17 residues. The whole variable domain, remainder taken from reference TRBV7-9 and TRBJ2-3, is DTGVSQNPRHKITKRGQNVTFRCDPISEHNRLYWYRQTLGQGPEFLTYFQNEAQLEKSRLLSDRFSAERPKGSFSTLEIQRTEQGDSAMYLCASSLGLAGEETDTQYFGPGTRLTVL.

This rearrangement joins TRBV4-1 to TRBJ1-1; 7 nucleotides agree with TRBD1. This CDR3 comprises 14 residues. Germline lookup yields CDR1 MGHRA and CDR2 YSYEKL. Trimming took 2 bases from V and 4 from J; bases not matched to a gene: 4. The CDR3 loop is CASSQPTGSTEAFF. CDR3 coding DNA: TGCGCCAGCAGCCAACCGACAGGGAGCACTGAAGCTTTCTTT.

The chain combines TRBV7-2 with TRBJ1-1, with 11 bases matching TRBD1. With 11 bases clipped from V and 4 bases from J, the junction kept 12 bases outside the gene matches. The germline V gene encodes CDR1 SGHTA and CDR2 FQGNSA. The CDR3 runs 15 residues. The CDR3 protein is CAASPTGTGGTEAFF. CDR3 bases: TGTGCCGCTTCCCCCACCGGGACAGGGGGCACTGAAGCTTTCTTT.

CDR3 sequence (DNA): TGCGCCTCCCGGACTAGCGGGAGGGCCGGCTCCTACGAGCAGTACTTC. Residues: CASRTSGRAGSYEQYF. This chain joins TRBV10-1 and TRBJ2-7, with TRBD2 matching 15 bases. Germline V gene lookup returns CDR1 WNHNN and CDR2 SYGVQD (reference sequence). The CDR3 loop spans 16 amino acids. V trimming: 11 bases; J trimming: 0 bases; junction bases outside the gene matches: 8.

V and J are TRBV19 and TRBJ1-6, with D possibly TRBD1 on 5 matching bases. CDR3 length equals 18 residues. The germline CDR1 and CDR2 sequences are LNHDA and SQIVND (reference sequence). Deletions cut 4 bases from V and 2 bases from J, with 18 bases between. The CDR3 spells CASSKDFTGTAYNSPLHF. CDR3 sequence (DNA): TGTGCCAGTAGTAAAGACTTTACTGGGACTGCCTATAATTCACCCCTCCACTTT. Looking up the rest from reference TRBV19 and TRBJ1-6 gives the full variable domain: DGGITQSPKYLFRKEGQNVTLSCEQNLNHDAMYWYRQDPGQGLRLIYYSQIVNDFQKGDIAEGYSVSREKKESFPLTVTSAQKNPTAFYLCASSKDFTGTAYNSPLHFGNGTRLTVT.

This rearrangement joins TRBV5-1 to TRBJ2-1; tentative D call: TRBD2 (7 bases). CDR1 and CDR2 from the germline V gene are SGHRS and YFSETQ. With 7 bases removed from V and 2 bases from J, the gap between germline ends came to 13 bases. CDR3 length: 14 residues. The CDR3 loop is CASEGGGAYNEQFF. The CDR3 bases are TGCGCCAGCGAAGGCGGGGGCGCCTACAATGAGCAGTTCTTC. The full variable domain, in which reference TRBV5-1 and TRBJ2-1 provide the parts outside the CDR3, is KAGVTQTPRYLIKTRGQQVTLSCSPISGHRSVSWYQQTPGQGLQFLFEYFSETQRNKGNFPGRFSGRQFSNSRSEMNVSTLELGDSALYLCASEGGGAYNEQFFGPGTRLTVL.

The J gene is TRBJ1-5, the V gene TRBV19; 8 bases are a match to TRBD1. V was clipped by 5 bases and J by 2 bases; unmatched bases: 5. The CDR3 spans 15 residues. CDR1 is LNHDA, CDR2 SQIVND, per germline (reference sequence). In DNA, the CDR3 is TGTGCCAGTAGTTCGGCGGACAGGGGCAATCAGCCCCAGCATTTT. Translation gives CASSSADRGNQPQHF.

This sequence joins TRBV6-5 and TRBJ2-2; D might be TRBD1 (6 bases). Per germline, CDR1 MNHEY and CDR2 SVGAGI. The CDR3 length is 15 residues. V lost 7 bases to trimming and J lost 1 base, with 13 bases between them. CDR3 nucleotide sequence: TGTGCCAGCACCGTCTCGACAGGGAACACCGGGGAGCTGTTTTTT. Translation gives CASTVSTGNTGELFF.

The V gene is TRBV5-6, the J gene TRBJ1-2; no clear D. The CDR3 runs 12 residues. The V end was cut by 4 bases, the J end by 5 bases, with 9 bases between. The germline CDR1 and CDR2 sequences are SGHDT and YYEEEE. The CDR3 spells CASSEDIYGYTF. The DNA for the CDR3 is TGTGCCAGCAGCGAAGACATATATGGCTACACCTTC.

This clone was seen only once. This rearrangement joins TRBV7-2 to TRBJ2-5, with D possibly TRBD1 on 5 matching bases. V lost 5 bases, J lost 4 bases, and 14 bases lay in between. The germline CDR1 and CDR2 sequences are SGHTA and FQGNSA. This CDR3 is 14 amino acids long. As DNA, the CDR3 is TGTGCCAGCAGCCCTTCAGGGATAGGAGAGACCCAGTACTTC. Encoded protein: CASSPSGIGETQYF.

The chain combines TRBV28 with TRBJ2-2; TRBD2 matches 8 bases. The trim removed 6 bases at V and 5 bases at J, leaving 11 bases unmatched. CDR1 is MDHEN, CDR2 SYDVKM, per germline. The CDR3 extends over 16 amino acids. The CDR3 DNA reads as TGTGCCAGCAGCACCCGGGGGGGCGCATGGACCGGGGAGCTGTTTTTT. It is translated as CASSTRGGAWTGELFF.

V is TRBV29-1 and J is TRBJ1-1; no clear D gene. This CDR3 region has 11 residues. Germline V gene lookup returns CDR1 SQVTM and CDR2 ANQGSEA. The V gene lost 7 bases and the J gene lost 0 bases, with 6 bases spanning the gap. This CDR3 reads CSAALNTEAFF. CDR3 DNA: TGCAGCGCAGCCCTGAACACTGAAGCTTTCTTT.

V is TRBV28 and J is TRBJ2-1; 8 positions match TRBD2. CDR1 is MDHEN and CDR2 is SYDVKM in the germline V gene. The CDR3 covers 14 residues. J lost 7 bases, V lost 3 bases, and 5 bases had no gene match. In DNA form, the CDR3 reads TGTGCCAGCAGTTTCATCGGGGGGGTAAATGAGCAGTTCTTC. It specifies CASSFIGGVNEQFF. The entire variable domain, with the rest obtained from reference TRBV28 and TRBJ2-1, is as follows: DVKVTQSSRYLVKRTGEKVFLECVQDMDHENMFWYRQDPGLGLRLIYFSYDVKMKEKGDIPEGYSVSREKKERFSLILESASTNQTSMYLCASSFIGGVNEQFFGPGTRLTVL.

This chain connects TRBV5-6 to TRBJ2-3; the match to TRBD2 covers 11 bases. The V gene's germline CDR1 is SGHDT and CDR2 YYEEEE. This CDR3 is built from 16 residues. V was pared by 4 bases and J by 4 bases, with 8 bases of the junction left unmatched. The CDR3 DNA reads TGTGCCAGCAGCCCTGTCCTAGCGGGAGGATCAGATACGCAGTATTTT. Its protein product is CASSPVLAGGSDTQYF.

The chain recombines TRBV13 with TRBJ2-3; possible D gene TRBD1, 6 bases. The CDR3 is made up of 16 amino acids. Trimming took off 2 bases at V and 0 bases at J, with 12 bases between the two ends. Germline V gene sequence: CDR1 PRHDT, CDR2 FYEKMQ (reference sequence). The CDR3 region is CASSLSSDRSTDTQYF. CDR3 coding DNA: TGTGCCAGCAGCTTATCCTCCGACAGGAGCACAGATACGCAGTATTTT.

This clone is a singleton in its sample. The rearrangement uses TRBV5-1 and TRBJ2-1; no definite D call. The ends were cut back, 0 bases at V and 7 bases at J, with 8 bases in the middle. Looked up from germline, CDR1 is SGHRS and CDR2 is YFSETQ. The CDR3 is 13 residues long. The CDR3 DNA reads as TGCGCCAGCAGCTTGGTTAGAGAGAATGAGCAGTTCTTC. Amino acids: CASSLVRENEQFF.

V gene TRBV21-1 combines with J gene TRBJ2-3; TRBD1 was called by the table and not checked on the DNA. TRBV21-1 is designated a pseudogene. This CDR3 region has 16 residues. The CDR3 protein is CASSILVGALTDTQYF. The CDR3 nucleotides read TGTGCCAGCAGCATCCTCGTGGGGGCCCTCACAGATACGCAGTATTTT.